The clone carrying this T cell receptor (beta chain) appeared once. The CDR3 is 15 amino acids. Germline loops: CDR1 MNHNY, CDR2 SVGAGI (reference sequence). Germline trimming cut 2 bases from V and 5 bases from J; bases unmatched to any gene: 7. In the original analysis: Scientists estimated how many nucleated cells there were by amplifying reference gene primers. Profiled with immunoSEQ multiplex PCR; TCRdb holds only in-frame clones, not every one. V and J calls and clone size are given by that table; D and trimming were obtained from the DNA. This sample has about 230,000 clones; about 83% occur once, and the top ten carry approximately 7%. The data derive from a study of blood T cell repertoires in COVID-19. Across the whole study: Sites in the United States, Italy and Spain provided acute and convalescent COVID-19 samples. The analysed material was cDNA or gDNA that came from T cells, B-cell-depleted T cells, or PBMCs.

The sample was peripheral blood. V usage is TRBV6-6 and J usage is TRBJ1-1; 8 bases line up with TRBD1. The receptor's source is a woman between 50 and 59 years old with acute or convalescent COVID-19. The CDR3: CASSYARQGWTEAFF. The CDR3 region has the DNA TGTGCCAGCAGTTACGCCAGACAGGGGTGGACTGAAGCTTTCTTT.